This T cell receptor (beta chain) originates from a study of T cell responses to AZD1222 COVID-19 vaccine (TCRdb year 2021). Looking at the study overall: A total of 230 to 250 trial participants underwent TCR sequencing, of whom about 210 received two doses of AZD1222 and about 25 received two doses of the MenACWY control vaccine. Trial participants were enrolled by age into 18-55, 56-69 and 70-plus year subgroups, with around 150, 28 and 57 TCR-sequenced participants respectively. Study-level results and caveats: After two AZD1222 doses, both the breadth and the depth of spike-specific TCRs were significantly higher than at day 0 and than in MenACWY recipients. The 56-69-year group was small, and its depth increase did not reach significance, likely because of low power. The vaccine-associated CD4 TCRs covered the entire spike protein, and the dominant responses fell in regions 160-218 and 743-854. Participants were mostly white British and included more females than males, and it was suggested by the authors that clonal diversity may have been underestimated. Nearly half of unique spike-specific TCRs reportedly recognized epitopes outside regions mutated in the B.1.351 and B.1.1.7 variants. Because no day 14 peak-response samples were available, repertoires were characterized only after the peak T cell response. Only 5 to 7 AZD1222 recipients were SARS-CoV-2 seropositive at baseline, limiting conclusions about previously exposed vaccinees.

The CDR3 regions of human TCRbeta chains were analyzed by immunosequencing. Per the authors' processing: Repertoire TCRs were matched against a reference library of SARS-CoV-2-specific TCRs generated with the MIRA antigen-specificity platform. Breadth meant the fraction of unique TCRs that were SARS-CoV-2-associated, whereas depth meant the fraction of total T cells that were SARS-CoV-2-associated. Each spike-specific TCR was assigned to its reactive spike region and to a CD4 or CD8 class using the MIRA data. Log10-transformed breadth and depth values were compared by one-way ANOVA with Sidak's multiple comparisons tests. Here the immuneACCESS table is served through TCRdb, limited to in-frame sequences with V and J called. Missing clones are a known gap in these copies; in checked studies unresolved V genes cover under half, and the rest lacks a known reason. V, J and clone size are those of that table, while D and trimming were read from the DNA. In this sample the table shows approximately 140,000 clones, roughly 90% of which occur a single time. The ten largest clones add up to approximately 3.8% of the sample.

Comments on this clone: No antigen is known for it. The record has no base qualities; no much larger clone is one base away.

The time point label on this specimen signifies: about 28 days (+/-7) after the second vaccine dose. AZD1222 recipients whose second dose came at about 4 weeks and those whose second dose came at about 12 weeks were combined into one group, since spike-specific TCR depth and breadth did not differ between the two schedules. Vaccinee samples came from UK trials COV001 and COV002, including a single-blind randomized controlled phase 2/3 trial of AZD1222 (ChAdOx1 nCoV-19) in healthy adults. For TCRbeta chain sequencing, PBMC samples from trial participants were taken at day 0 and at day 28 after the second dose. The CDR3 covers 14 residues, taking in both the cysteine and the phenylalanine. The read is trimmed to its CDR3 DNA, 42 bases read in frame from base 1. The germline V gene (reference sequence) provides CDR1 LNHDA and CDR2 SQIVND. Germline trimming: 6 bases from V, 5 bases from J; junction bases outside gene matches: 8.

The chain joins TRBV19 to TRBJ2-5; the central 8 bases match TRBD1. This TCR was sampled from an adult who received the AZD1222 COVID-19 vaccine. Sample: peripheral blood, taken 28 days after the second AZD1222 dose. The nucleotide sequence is TGTGCCAGTAGCCTGACAGGGGCCGGGGAGACCCAGTACTTC. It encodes CASSLTGAGETQYF.